This entry lists 10 T cell receptor beta chains sequenced from one sample in a study of T cell repertoires in cytomegalovirus infection. MiXCR, applied by TCRdb to the reads, yields one record per CDR3 protein. Among a few hundred thousand distinct CDR3 sequences listed, about a sixth were seen once. Sequences were obtained from PBMCs. The receptors stem from a human donor in good health (CMV status not recorded). Some clones in this sample may be carry-over from other donors' samples.

In this sample, this clonotype turned up a few times. The rearrangement joins TRBV28 to TRBJ1-4; the D is unclear. Germline lookup yields CDR1 MDHEN and CDR2 SYDVKM. The V and J ends lost 5 bases and 9 bases respectively, with 16 bases between them. The CDR3 has 14 residues. In DNA, the CDR3 is TGTGCCAGCAGTCAAGGCGGCGATGTGAAAAAACTGTTTTTT. Translating it yields CASSQGGDVKKLFF.

V gene TRBV5-4 combines with J gene TRBJ1-4; the D gene is possibly TRBD1 (5 bases). The CDR3 is 13 amino acids. V shed 6 bases and J shed 5 bases, with 11 bases lying between them. The germline gives CDR1 SGHNT, CDR2 YYREEE (reference sequence). The DNA of the CDR3 is TGTGCCAGCACCGAGCCAGGGAATGAAAAACTGTTTTTT. The encoded protein is CASTEPGNEKLFF.

This clonotype was seen at least ten times. J is TRBJ2-5 and V is TRBV12-3 or TRBV12-4; 7 nucleotides line up with TRBD2. The CDR3 has 16 residues. The trim removed 2 bases at V and 7 bases at J, leaving 13 bases unmatched. The CDR3 DNA sequence: TGTGCCAGCAGTTTATCAGCAAGCGGGGCTTCCGCGACCCAGTACTTC. Its protein is CASSLSASGASATQYF.

The CDR3 is CSARGSGDFGEQYF. The CDR3 bases are TGCAGTGCTAGAGGTTCCGGGGACTTTGGCGAGCAGTACTTC. The chain is built from TRBV20-1 and TRBJ2-7, with D possibly being TRBD2 (6 bases). V lost 1 base and J lost 6, with 16 bases in between. This CDR3 is 14 amino acids long. The germline CDR1 and CDR2 sequences are DFQATT and SNEGSKA (reference sequence).

This clonotype was recorded a few times. The chain employs TRBV4-3 and TRBJ1-6; D is possibly TRBD1 (5 bases). V was cut by 0 bases and J by 9 bases, with 15 bases left in between. This CDR3 is built from 16 residues. Per the germline V gene, CDR1 is LGHNA and CDR2 is YSLEER. DNA of the CDR3: TGCGCCAGCAGCCAAGATGGGGCAGGAAGTGGTTCACCCCTCCACTTT. Its protein is CASSQDGAGSGSPLHF.

The rearrangement uses TRBV28 and TRBJ2-3, with 7 bases aligning to TRBD2. The trim removed 3 bases at V and 0 bases at J, leaving 6 bases unmatched. CDR3 size: 16 residues. Germline V gene lookup returns CDR1 MDHEN and CDR2 SYDVKM. The CDR3 DNA reads TGTGCCAGCAGTTTTCCGAGCGGGGCTAGCACAGATACGCAGTATTTT. Translation: CASSFPSGASTDTQYF.

V gene TRBV28 combines with J gene TRBJ1-5; D gene unclear. The CDR3 length is 18 residues. The V end lost 1 base, the J end lost 2 bases, and 18 bases lay between the germline ends. CDR1 and CDR2 (germline): MDHEN, SYDVKM. The CDR3 sequence: CASSLYSSEGERNQPQHF. In nucleotides, the CDR3 is TGTGCCAGCAGTTTATATTCTTCGGAGGGAGAACGCAATCAGCCCCAGCATTTT.

The CDR3 nucleotides read TGTGCCAGCAGGTCCACAGGTTTTCCTGGCTACACCTTC. This encodes CASRSTGFPGYTF. J is TRBJ1-2 and V is TRBV28; D possibly corresponds to TRBD1 (5 bases). Looked up from germline, CDR1 is MDHEN and CDR2 is SYDVKM. This CDR3 comprises 13 residues. Trimming removed 6 bases at V and 7 bases at J, with 15 bases between.

This clonotype was picked up a small number of times. The rearrangement links TRBV12-3 or TRBV12-4 to TRBJ1-5; possible D gene TRBD1, 5 bases. Deletions cut 8 bases from V and 3 bases from J, with 11 bases between. This CDR3 contains 13 residues. The CDR3 nucleotides read TGTGCCAGCTCTATAGGGGCCAATCAGCCCCAGCATTTT. It codes for CASSIGANQPQHF.

On this clonotype: At one end the junction does not follow the germline gene, possibly because of a read error. The V gene is TRBV19, the J gene TRBJ1-2; no definite D call. The CDR3 covers 14 residues. Germline values: CDR1 LNHDA, CDR2 SQIVND (reference sequence). The CDR3 reads CASSVPPPGSGFAF. CDR3 nucleotides: TGTGCCAGTAGTGTCCCACCCCCCGGTTCGGGTTTTGCCTTC.